A single T cell receptor beta chain is shown here with its context. Its antigen is currently unknown. TCRdb re-derived calls from the RT-PCR reads in MiXCR, one entry per CDR3 protein. The sample shows hundreds of thousands of distinct CDR3 sequences, 7.5% to 8.5% of them seen only once. This sample is part of a study of response to subunit inactivated influenza vaccine. Study findings and constraints: Each seasonal influenza vaccination, the authors suggested, recruits few new T cells.

In germline, CDR1 is SGHTA, CDR2 FQGNSA. With 5 bases removed from V and 1 base from J, the gap between germline ends came to 5 bases. CDR3 length: 12 amino acids. This TCR was recovered from a man aged 50 to 69 who received an inactivated influenza vaccine. The starting material was PBMCs from blood, obtained roughly 24 months after vaccination. The rearrangement links TRBV7-2 to TRBJ2-5; D gene unclear. The CDR3 spells CASSRAQETQYF. The CDR3 DNA reads TGTGCCAGCAGCCGCGCCCAAGAGACCCAGTACTTC.